This T cell receptor (beta chain) originates from a study of T cells in Graves' hyperthyroidism and ophthalmopathy (dated by TCRdb to the late 2010s). Context from the whole study: Peripheral blood was collected at initial diagnosis, before any treatment. In addition, the study compared T-cell repertoires in thyroid tissue and in blood from about six Graves' hyperthyroidism patients. A discovery cohort of about a hundred patients, about 40 with Graves' ophthalmopathy and more than 55 with stable Graves' hyperthyroidism, was used to find distinguishing TCR V-J signatures. According to the paper, TCR Vbeta CDR3 sequencing was carried out on approximately 140 peripheral blood samples, which came from 40 to 45 ophthalmopathy, around 75 hyperthyroidism and roughly 17 progressor patients. Prospective prediction of ophthalmopathy was tested in an independent validation cohort of 18 to 20 hyperthyroidism patients and 17 patients who later progressed to ophthalmopathy. After blood sampling, hyperthyroidism patients were treated with methimazole at a starting dose of 30 mg daily, and ophthalmopathy patients were treated with high-dose intravenous methylprednisolone. The roughly 100 discovery patients were randomly divided into training and test sets at a 7:3 ratio.

In the ophthalmopathy patients, disease was moderately to severely active, with a Clinical Activity Score of 3 or more, a NOSPECS grade of 4 or more, and a duration of less than 3 months. Any patient with an uncontrolled infection, another autoimmune disease, pregnancy or lactation was excluded. Diagnoses relied on clinical symptoms, serum thyroxine and TRAb, thyroid ultrasound and orbital computed tomography. Ficoll-Paque density gradient centrifugation was used to isolate PBMCs from around 10 ml of fresh peripheral blood. Total RNA was extracted using Trizol reagent, and RNA quality was assessed on an Agilent 2100 Bioanalyzer. In its sample, this clonotype was seen a few times. Its antigen is not yet known. Nothing much larger sits one base from this clone, and base qualities are not available. Broad study findings and their caveats: Most expanded thyroid clonotypes (frequency above 0.001) were also detected in blood, a finding suggesting that blood repertoires may reflect thyroid immune responses. In cross-validation, a model built on a 13 V-J signature told ophthalmopathy apart from stable hyperthyroidism with approximately 90% sensitivity and 81% to 82% specificity, and in testing the same model reached 80%/75%. Sample size was not statistically predetermined, and investigators were not blinded to group allocation. In validation, the model predicted progression to ophthalmopathy with 65% to 71% sensitivity and less than 80% specificity, a median of 6.5 months before onset.

The junction shows trimming of 3 bases on V and 2 bases on J, plus 18 bases between the germline ends. Inclusive of the bounding cysteine and phenylalanine, the CDR3 is 16 residues long. The CDR3 DNA has 48 bases and is translated from base 1. CDR1 DFQATT and CDR2 SNEGSKA were looked up in the germline V gene (reference sequence). The TCR beta CDR3 regions were amplified from RNA transcripts. For the first round of RT-PCR on the TCR CDR3, the HTBI primer set was used together with the Qiagen OneStep RT-PCR kit. A second multiplex PCR round built the libraries, followed by size selection and purification. Sequencing of the libraries was done on an Illumina HiSeq2000 using paired-end 100 bp reads. As for the original processing: SOAPnuke was used to process the raw data, throwing out any read that contained adapters or uncalled bases, had a mean Phred below 15, or lacked an exact constant-primer or identifier match. High-quality paired reads were merged with COPE v1.2.5, and unique nucleotide sequences were defined as clonotypes. MiTCR v1.1 was used to align clonotypes to the IMGT TRBV, TRBD and TRBJ reference segments. Analysis was restricted to V-J combinations with a frequency above 0.0001, which covered roughly 99% of repertoires. A TCS score was defined as the ratio between F50 (clonal expansion) and ExV (chaos), using BLOSUM62-based TCRdist between CDR3 peptides within each V-J. Welch's t-statistics and random forest reduced approximately 520 V-J features to 13, which were used in a naive Bayes classifier (R e1071). Using fastp trimming at Q25 and MiXCR clonotype assembly, TCRdb reanalyzed the public sequencing data and kept in-frame beta chains. A single entry per CDR3 protein holds the most common genes and DNA from its merged rows. These V and J calls derive from TCRdb rather than the authors' analysis. This sample lists over 300,000 distinct CDR3 sequences; roughly 13% were detected once. The top ten constitute 30% to 40% of the sample.

The clonotype comes from a woman aged 40 to 50 with Graves' ophthalmopathy. The sequenced material came from blood. The chain is made from TRBV20-1 and TRBJ2-3; the D assignment is uncertain and may be TRBD1 or TRBD2, with 5 bases supporting each. The DNA sequence is given as TGCAGTGCTAGTAGACCCCAGGGACCCATCACAGATACGCAGTATTTT. Translation gives CSASRPQGPITDTQYF.